The next 15 T cell receptor beta chains were all read from a single sample in a study of blood T cell repertoires in COVID-19 (dated by TCRdb to about 2020). The library relied on the immunoSEQ multiplex PCR assay. The table comes from immuneACCESS by way of TCRdb, which keeps in-frame sequences with V and J called. Part of the clones is missing from these tables; in studies checked, under half for an unresolved V gene and the rest for unknown reasons. This sample has hundreds of thousands of clones in its table, and approximately 92% of those were observed once. The ten largest clones represent about 1% of the sample. Sequences were obtained from PBMCs or T cells enriched from blood (not recorded which). These receptors were obtained from a man between 18 and 29 years old who had recovered from COVID-19.

The J gene is TRBJ2-1, the V gene TRBV6-5, with TRBD1 identical over 8 bases. Looked up from germline, CDR1 is MNHEY and CDR2 is SVGAGI. V shed 8 bases and J 2 bases; nucleotides not matched to a gene: 8. The CDR3 contains 15 residues. The DNA for the CDR3 is TGTGCCAGCGGAAGGACAGGGCTTACCTACAATGAGCAGTTCTTC. As protein: CASGRTGLTYNEQFF.

The V and J genes are TRBV9 and TRBJ2-1; D possibly corresponds to TRBD1 (5 bases). The V and J ends lost 0 bases and 3 bases respectively, with 13 bases between them. Germline V lookup: CDR1 SGDLS, CDR2 YYNGEE. The CDR3 has 16 amino acids. CDR3 nucleotides: TGTGCCAGCAGCGTAGCCGACAGACCCATCTACAATGAGCAGTTCTTC. It is translated as CASSVADRPIYNEQFF.

The rearrangement uses TRBV7-2 and TRBJ1-1; 8 nucleotides agree with TRBD1. The CDR3 is 13 residues long. Unmatched junction bases numbered 4, after V lost 5 bases and J lost 5 bases. CDR1 and CDR2 (germline): SGHTA, FQGNSA. The chain's CDR3 is CASSPRTGTEAFF. CDR3 sequence (DNA): TGTGCCAGCAGCCCAAGGACAGGGACTGAAGCTTTCTTT.

V and J are TRBV5-1 and TRBJ2-3, with TRBD1 matching 11 bases. The J segment lost 5 bases and the V segment lost 0 bases, leaving 2 bases of the junction unmatched. The CDR3 runs 15 residues. Per germline, CDR1 SGHRS and CDR2 YFSETQ. The chain's CDR3 is CASSLGGTGGDTQYF. The CDR3 region has the DNA TGCGCCAGCAGCTTGGGCGGGACAGGGGGAGATACGCAGTATTTT.

Comments on this clone: Additional DNA sequences in this sample encode the identical CDR3. The chain's CDR3 is CASSPPSSTDTQYF. CDR3 nucleotide sequence: TGTGCCAGCTCACCACCTTCAAGCACAGATACGCAGTATTTT. The J gene is TRBJ2-3, the V gene TRBV18, with no clear D. The CDR3 contains 14 residues. V was clipped by 0 bases and J by 0 bases, with 4 bases between them. Germline loops: CDR1 KGHSH, CDR2 LQKENI.

The chain combines TRBV6-5 with TRBJ1-4, with 7 bases matching TRBD1. In germline, CDR1 is MNHEY, CDR2 SVGAGI. Trimming cost V 2 bases and J 8 bases; bases outside gene matches: 8. This CDR3 is 15 amino acids long. The CDR3 here is CASSYIGTDREKLFF. CDR3 in DNA: TGTGCCAGCAGTTACATCGGGACAGACCGAGAAAAACTGTTTTTT.

The chain joins TRBV27 to TRBJ1-5, with D possibly being TRBD1 (6 bases). V was clipped by 7 bases and J by 0 bases, with 16 bases between them. The CDR3 consists of 16 residues. Germline V gene lookup returns CDR1 MNHEY and CDR2 SMNVEV (reference sequence). In DNA form, the CDR3 reads TGTGCCAGCAAGCGGCAGGGGAGTTATAGCAATCAGCCCCAGCATTTT. This encodes CASKRQGSYSNQPQHF.

J is TRBJ1-6 and V is TRBV2; no clear D. This CDR3 is 15 amino acids long. Germline assignment: CDR1 SNHLY and CDR2 FYNNEI. Trimming shortened V by 3 bases and J by 10 bases, and 16 bases separated the two germline ends. The DNA for the CDR3 is TGTGCCAGCAGTGATACGGGGAGGATCGAATCACCCCTCCACTTT. This codes for CASSDTGRIESPLHF. Variable domain in full (rest from reference TRBV2 and TRBJ1-6): EPEVTQTPSHQVTQMGQEVILRCVPISNHLYFYWYRQILGQKVEFLVSFYNNEISEKSEIFDDQFSVERPDGSNFTLKIRSTKLEDSAMYFCASSDTGRIESPLHFGNGTRLTVT.

This clone was seen a single time. This rearrangement joins TRBV2 to TRBJ1-3; a weak D match, TRBD1 (6 bases). CDR1 is SNHLY and CDR2 is FYNNEI in the germline V gene. The CDR3 has 14 residues. Trimming took off 4 bases at V and 5 bases at J, with 12 bases between the two ends. DNA of the CDR3: TGTGCCAGCAGTGTAGCGGGACACAGAAACACCATATATTTT. Its protein product is CASSVAGHRNTIYF.

The V call is TRBV19, the J call TRBJ2-1; 7 nucleotides match TRBD2. This CDR3 region has 14 residues. Trimming took 7 bases from V and 6 from J; bases not matched to a gene: 9. Per the germline V gene, CDR1 is LNHDA and CDR2 is SQIVND (reference sequence). The DNA for the CDR3 is TGTGCCAGTACTCCAGCGGGGATCCGCAATGAGCAGTTCTTC. Its protein product is CASTPAGIRNEQFF. Supplemented by reference TRBV19 and TRBJ2-1, the full variable domain reads DGGITQSPKYLFRKEGQNVTLSCEQNLNHDAMYWYRQDPGQGLRLIYYSQIVNDFQKGDIAEGYSVSREKKESFPLTVTSAQKNPTAFYLCASTPAGIRNEQFFGPGTRLTVL.

This clone was recorded only once. The J gene is TRBJ1-2, the V gene TRBV25-1, with a possible D match to TRBD1 (5 bases). The V end lost 6 bases, the J end lost 6 bases, and 14 bases lay between the germline ends. This CDR3 spans 13 amino acids. Germline values: CDR1 MGHDK, CDR2 SYGVNS. CDR3: CASSRVGENGYTF. The CDR3 bases are TGTGCCAGCAGCAGGGTTGGAGAGAATGGCTACACCTTC.

The chain is built from TRBV2 and TRBJ2-7; 10 nucleotides match TRBD2. The CDR3 sequence is 16 residues long. Trimming removed 5 bases from V and 0 bases from J; junction bases left unmatched: 7. Germline values: CDR1 SNHLY, CDR2 FYNNEI. This chain's CDR3 is CASSPRLAGLSYEQYF. CDR3 bases: TGTGCCAGCAGTCCTCGACTAGCGGGCCTCTCCTACGAGCAGTACTTC.

In this sample, this clone turned up a few times. CDR3 amino acids: CASSRSGTANTEAFF. The CDR3 region has the DNA TGTGCCAGTAGTAGATCCGGGACAGCGAACACTGAAGCTTTCTTT. The rearrangement joins TRBV19 to TRBJ1-1; TRBD1 matches 7 bases. V shed 4 bases, J shed 1 base, and the junction held 6 bases outside the gene matches. The CDR3 has 15 residues. CDR1 is LNHDA, CDR2 SQIVND, per germline (reference sequence).

The chain uses TRBV19 and TRBJ2-5; 7 positions match TRBD1. V trimming: 5 bases; J trimming: 5 bases; junction bases outside the gene matches: 2. Germline assignment: CDR1 LNHDA and CDR2 SQIVND (reference sequence). The CDR3 covers 12 residues. The CDR3 here is CASSPRGETQYF. The CDR3 bases are TGTGCCAGTAGTCCCAGGGGGGAGACCCAGTACTTC.

The V gene is TRBV3-1 (or the pseudogene TRBV3-2), the J gene TRBJ2-3; D ambiguous. Germline lookup yields CDR1 LGHDT and CDR2 YNNKEL (reference sequence). The length of the CDR3 is 13 residues. V was trimmed by 4 bases and J by 6 bases, leaving 11 bases between them. CDR3 bases: TGTGCCAGCAGCCTTGGTTTCGGGGATACGCAGTATTTT. Amino acid sequence: CASSLGFGDTQYF.